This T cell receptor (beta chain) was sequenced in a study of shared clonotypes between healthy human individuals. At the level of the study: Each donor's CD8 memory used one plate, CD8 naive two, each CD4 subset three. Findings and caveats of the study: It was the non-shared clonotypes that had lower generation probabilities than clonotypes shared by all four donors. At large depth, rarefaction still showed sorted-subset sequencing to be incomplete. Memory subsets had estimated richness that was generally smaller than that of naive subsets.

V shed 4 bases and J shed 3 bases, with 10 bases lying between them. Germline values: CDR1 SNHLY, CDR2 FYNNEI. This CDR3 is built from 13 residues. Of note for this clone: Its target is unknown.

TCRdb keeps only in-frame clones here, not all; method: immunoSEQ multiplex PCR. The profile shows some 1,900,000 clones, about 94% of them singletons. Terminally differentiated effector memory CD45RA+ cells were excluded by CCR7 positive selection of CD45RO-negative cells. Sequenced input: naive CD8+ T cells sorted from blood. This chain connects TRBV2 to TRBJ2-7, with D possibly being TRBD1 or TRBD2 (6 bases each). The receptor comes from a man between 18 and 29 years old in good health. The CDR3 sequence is CASSGGDNYEQYF. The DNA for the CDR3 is TGTGCCAGCAGTGGCGGGGACAACTACGAGCAGTACTTC. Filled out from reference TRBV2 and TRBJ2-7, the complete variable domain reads EPEVTQTPSHQVTQMGQEVILRCVPISNHLYFYWYRQILGQKVEFLVSFYNNEISEKSEIFDDQFSVERPDGSNFTLKIRSTKLEDSAMYFCASSGGDNYEQYFGPGTRLTVT.